The 8 T cell receptor beta chains below all came from one sample that was sequenced in a study of blood T cell repertoires in COVID-19. Using immunoSEQ multiplex PCR, the repertoire was profiled, and TCRdb retains in-frame clones only, with some absent. The sample contains around 250,000 clones, around 84% of which appear only once. The sequenced sample was peripheral blood. The receptors were sampled from a woman in her 70s with active or convalescent COVID-19.

The chain recombines TRBV4-3 with TRBJ1-1; maybe TRBD1 (5 bases). Per the germline V gene, CDR1 is LGHNA and CDR2 is YSLEER. V dropped 1 base and J dropped 11 bases, with 20 bases sitting between them. This CDR3 has 15 amino acids. DNA of the CDR3: TGCGCCAGCAGCCAAGGAGTCGAGGTTCGTTCAGGGGCTTTCTTT. This sequence encodes CASSQGVEVRSGAFF.

This sequence joins TRBV7-2 and TRBJ2-2, with D possibly being TRBD1 (6 bases). The CDR3 is 16 residues long. The V gene lost 3 bases and the J gene lost 4 bases, with 15 bases spanning the gap. Germline CDR1 is SGHTA and CDR2 is FQGNSA. CDR3 sequence reads: CASSFLGDTLTGELFF. CDR3 DNA sequence: TGTGCCAGCAGCTTCCTGGGGGACACACTCACCGGGGAGCTGTTTTTT.

The genes are TRBV7-2 and TRBJ1-2, with D maybe TRBD1 (5 bases). V was shortened by 3 bases and J by 7 bases, with 12 bases between the two germline ends. The CDR3 consists of 13 residues. Germline V gene sequence: CDR1 SGHTA, CDR2 FQGNSA. As DNA, the CDR3 is TGTGCCAGCAGCTTGCTCTGGGGGGGTGGCTACACCTTC. Amino acids: CASSLLWGGGYTF.

The chain recombines TRBV9 with TRBJ2-2; 8 bases align to TRBD2. Germline loops: CDR1 SGDLS, CDR2 YYNGEE. Trimming at V came to 0 bases and at J to 0 bases, leaving 4 bases not matched to a gene. This CDR3 has 17 residues. DNA for the CDR3: TGTGCCAGCAGCGTAGCTACGGGGGGGACGAACACCGGGGAGCTGTTTTTT. This sequence encodes CASSVATGGTNTGELFF.

The CDR3: CASSSQGVNLYEQYF. Here the CDR3 DNA reads TGTGCCAGCAGCTCCCAGGGGGTTAACCTCTACGAGCAGTACTTC. This sequence joins TRBV7-9 and TRBJ2-7; TRBD1 agrees at 7 bases. The CDR3 runs 15 residues. Trimming at V came to 4 bases and at J to 3 bases, leaving 9 bases not matched to a gene. Germline V lookup: CDR1 SEHNR, CDR2 FQNEAQ (reference sequence).

The gene calls are TRBV20-1 and TRBJ1-4; 7 bases fit TRBD1. The germline CDR1 and CDR2 sequences are DFQATT and SNEGSKA (reference sequence). The CDR3 consists of 16 residues. The J segment lost 1 base and the V segment lost 3 bases, leaving 8 bases of the junction unmatched. CDR3 region: CSASRRTGGTNEKLFF. For the CDR3, the DNA is TGCAGTGCTAGTCGGCGGACAGGAGGAACTAATGAAAAACTGTTTTTT.

The V call is TRBV5-1, the J call TRBJ2-5, with TRBD2 matching 11 bases. V was pared by 5 bases and J by 5 bases, with 11 bases of the junction left unmatched. The CDR3 extends over 16 amino acids. Germline CDR1 and CDR2: SGHRS and YFSETQ. The CDR3 sequence is CASRPTSGGLGETQYF. The CDR3 DNA sequence: TGCGCCAGCAGGCCTACTAGCGGGGGCCTGGGGGAGACCCAGTACTTC.

Comment on this clone: This same CDR3 is encoded by further DNA sequences in the sample. The chain joins TRBV7-2 to TRBJ2-1, with D perhaps matching TRBD2 (7 bases). The germline V and J ends were trimmed by 3 bases and 3 bases, with 12 bases remaining between them. CDR1 is SGHTA and CDR2 is FQGNSA in the germline V gene. This CDR3 is 15 amino acids long. The CDR3 region has the DNA TGTGCCAGCAGCTTGGGGGGGGGCCTCTACAATGAGCAGTTCTTC. As protein: CASSLGGGLYNEQFF.